This T cell receptor (beta chain) stems from a study of cytomegalovirus exposure and HLA in healthy donors. TCRdb's copy holds only in-frame clones and misses some; the assay was immunoSEQ multiplex PCR. The profile shows some 170,000 clones, approximately 87% of them singletons. Study results and caveats: CMV antigen specificity was confirmed in vitro for a few CMV-associated chains.

A note on this clone: Its target is not known. Sequence at one end of the junction differs from germline and may be a read error.

The CDR3 sequence is 16 residues long. Germline V lookup: CDR1 SNHLY, CDR2 FYNNEI. The chain carries TRBV2 and TRBJ1-4; the match to TRBD1 covers 8 bases. The TCR was taken from a woman aged 25 to 45 in good health and CMV-seronegative. The specimen sequenced was PBMCs. The DNA for the CDR3 is TGTGCCAGCAGCGAAGGACAGGGTGGGGGAAATGAAAAACTGTTTTTT. Translated: CASSEGQGGGNEKLFF.